A single sample is the source of the 11 T cell receptor beta chains below, sequenced in a study of T cells after posttransplantation cyclophosphamide. Assay used: immunoSEQ multiplex PCR; TCRdb lists only in-frame clones, some missing. This record lists about 39,000 clones, none seen once only, and the top ten clones contain more than 4.5%. The sample consisted of PBMCs. The source is a woman in her forties or fifties in good health and a related stem cell transplant donor.

Many counts were recorded for this clone. The J gene is TRBJ2-1, the V gene TRBV6-6; weak D call: TRBD1 (5 bases). Germline-derived CDR1 and CDR2 are MNHNY and SVGAGI (reference sequence). The CDR3 extends over 12 amino acids. V gave up 5 bases and J gave up 6 bases, with 8 bases separating them. The CDR3 region is CASSPRANEQFF. DNA for the CDR3: TGTGCCAGCAGTCCCAGGGCCAATGAGCAGTTCTTC.

This clone has a count of ten or more. The V gene is TRBV28, the J gene TRBJ2-7; 8 bases fit TRBD2. V lost 6 bases and J lost 0; bases outside the gene matches: 7. The CDR3 covers 15 residues. Germline V gene lookup returns CDR1 MDHEN and CDR2 SYDVKM. DNA of the CDR3: TGTGCCAGCAGCCTTTTCAGCGGGGGCTCCTACGAGCAGTACTTC. This gives the protein CASSLFSGGSYEQYF.

This clone was found many times. The rearrangement uses TRBV11-2 and TRBJ2-7; 11 bases are shared with TRBD1. This CDR3 is built from 17 residues. CDR1 SGHAT and CDR2 FQNNGV come from the germline V gene. Trimming at V came to 0 bases and at J to 2 bases, leaving 6 bases not matched to a gene. The CDR3 sequence: CASSLDVTGQGAYEQYF. CDR3 bases: TGTGCCAGCAGCTTAGATGTAACGGGACAGGGGGCCTACGAGCAGTACTTC.

This clone showed up just a few times. The chain joins TRBV5-6 to TRBJ1-4; the match to TRBD1 covers 10 bases. Trimming cost V 0 bases and J 8 bases; bases outside gene matches: 7. Germline V gives CDR1 SGHDT, CDR2 YYEEEE. The CDR3 extends over 16 amino acids. The CDR3 nucleotides are TGTGCCAGCAGCTTGGAAGACAGGGGGCGGCAGGAAAAACTGTTTTTT. This codes for CASSLEDRGRQEKLFF.

J is TRBJ2-1 and V is TRBV18, with 11 bases identical to TRBD2. Germline V gene data show CDR1 as KGHSH and CDR2 as LQKENI. V trimming: 4 bases; J trimming: 9 bases; junction bases outside the gene matches: 5. This CDR3 is built from 14 residues. In DNA, the CDR3 is TGTGCCAGCTCACGACTAGCGGGGCTGGGTGAGCAGTTCTTC. Amino acid sequence: CASSRLAGLGEQFF. Full variable domain (rest looked up from reference TRBV18 and TRBJ2-1): NAGVMQNPRHLVRRRGQEARLRCSPMKGHSHVYWYRQLPEEGLKFMVYLQKENIIDESGMPKERFSAEFPKEGPSILRIQQVVRGDSAAYFCASSRLAGLGEQFFGPGTRLTVL.

This clone showed up many times. The V call is TRBV7-3, the J call TRBJ2-1, with 7 bases lining up with TRBD2. Germline loops: CDR1 SGHTA, CDR2 FQGTGA. This CDR3 has 16 residues. The junction had 4 bases not matched to a gene; V was cut back by 2 bases and J by 0 bases. The CDR3 here is CASSLWSGASYNEQFF. CDR3 bases: TGTGCCAGCAGCTTATGGAGCGGGGCCTCCTACAATGAGCAGTTCTTC.

This clone was seen ten or more times. The chain has TRBV19 and TRBJ1-5; no firm D call. Per germline, CDR1 LNHDA and CDR2 SQIVND (reference sequence). This CDR3 contains 14 residues. V gave up 1 base and J gave up 1 base, with 5 bases separating them. For the CDR3, the DNA is TGTGCCAGTAGTATAGCGGGGAGCAATCAGCCCCAGCATTTT. Amino acid sequence: CASSIAGSNQPQHF.

Ten or more counts support this clone. CDR3 DNA sequence: TGTGCCAGCAGTGGTCAGGGGGGATATATAAATTCACCCCTCCACTTT. It translates to CASSGQGGYINSPLHF. V is TRBV6-1 and J is TRBJ1-6; 7 nucleotides agree with TRBD1. Germline CDR1 and CDR2: MNHNS and SASEGT. V shed 4 bases, J shed 7 bases, and the junction held 10 bases outside the gene matches. The CDR3 consists of 16 residues.

In its sample, this clone was seen many times. The chain uses TRBV2 and TRBJ1-5; TRBD1 matches at 10 bases. This CDR3 region has 15 residues. V shed 4 bases and J 3 bases; nucleotides not matched to a gene: 3. Per the germline V gene, CDR1 is SNHLY and CDR2 is FYNNEI. The CDR3 region is CASSAGQGDNQPQHF. In DNA, the CDR3 is TGTGCCAGCAGTGCCGGACAGGGGGACAATCAGCCCCAGCATTTT.

This clone was recorded many times. The chain uses TRBV11-2 and TRBJ1-2; 9 nucleotides agree with TRBD1. With 4 bases clipped from V and 6 bases from J, the junction kept 9 bases outside the gene matches. The germline gives CDR1 SGHAT, CDR2 FQNNGV. This CDR3 is built from 15 residues. As DNA, the CDR3 is TGTGCCAGCAGCTCTCCTCGGACAGGGGAAGATGGCTACACCTTC. Protein product: CASSSPRTGEDGYTF.

Many counts were recorded for this clone. Other nucleotide sequences from this sample produce the same CDR3. The J gene is TRBJ2-7, the V gene TRBV7-2; 9 nucleotides line up with TRBD1. The junction had 4 bases not matched to a gene; V was cut back by 4 bases and J by 3 bases. The CDR3 contains 14 residues. Germline V gene data show CDR1 as SGHTA and CDR2 as FQGNSA. For the CDR3, the DNA is TGTGCCAGCAGCTCGGGACAGGGCCGCTACGAGCAGTACTTC. Translation gives CASSSGQGRYEQYF. The full variable domain, in which reference TRBV7-2 and TRBJ2-7 provide the parts outside the CDR3, is GAGVSQSPSNKVTEKGKDVELRCDPISGHTALYWYRQSLGQGLEFLIYFQGNSAPDKSGLPSDRFSAERTGGSVSTLTIQRTQQEDSAVYLCASSSGQGRYEQYFGPGTRLTVT.